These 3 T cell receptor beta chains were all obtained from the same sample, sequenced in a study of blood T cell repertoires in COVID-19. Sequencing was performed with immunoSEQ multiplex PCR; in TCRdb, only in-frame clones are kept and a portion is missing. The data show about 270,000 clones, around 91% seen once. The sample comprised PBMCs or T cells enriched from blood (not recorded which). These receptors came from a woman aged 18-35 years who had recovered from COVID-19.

The CDR3 protein is CASSLMSTFSSSPLHF. The CDR3 coding sequence is TGTGCCAGCAGCTTAATGTCGACTTTTAGTTCTTCACCCCTCCACTTT. The rearrangement joins TRBV7-8 to TRBJ1-6; no firm D call. The germline CDR1 and CDR2 sequences are SGHVS and FQNEAQ. With 2 bases removed from V and 9 bases from J, the gap between germline ends came to 17 bases. The CDR3 spans 16 residues. The full variable domain, rest sourced from reference TRBV7-8 and TRBJ1-6, is GAGVSQSPRYKVAKRGQDVALRCDPISGHVSLFWYQQALGQGPEFLTYFQNEAQLDKSGLPSDRFFAERPEGSVSTLKIQRTQQEDSAVYLCASSLMSTFSSSPLHFGNGTRLTVT.

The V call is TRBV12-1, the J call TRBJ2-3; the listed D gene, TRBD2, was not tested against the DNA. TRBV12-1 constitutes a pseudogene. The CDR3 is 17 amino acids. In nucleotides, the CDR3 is TGTGCCAGCAGCTTTGGTGGTAGCGGGGGCCTCACAGATACGCAGTATTTT. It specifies CASSFGGSGGLTDTQYF.

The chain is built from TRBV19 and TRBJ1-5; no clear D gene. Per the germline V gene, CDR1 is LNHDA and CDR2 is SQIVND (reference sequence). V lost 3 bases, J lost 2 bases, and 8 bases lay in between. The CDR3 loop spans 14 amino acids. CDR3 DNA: TGTGCCAGTAGTATCGCGCTTGGCAATCAGCCCCAGCATTTT. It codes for CASSIALGNQPQHF.